A selection of T cell receptor beta chains follows, all from one sample in a study of T cell responses to AZD1222 COVID-19 vaccine. TCRdb's copy holds only in-frame clones and misses some; the assay was immunoSEQ multiplex PCR. The sample has about 180,000 clones; over 80% are singletons. The material sequenced was peripheral blood, taken 28 days after the second dose of the MenACWY control vaccine. The receptors were gathered from an adult who received the MenACWY meningococcal vaccine as a control. CDR3s include the opening cysteine and the closing phenylalanine or tryptophan. Fields, in order: D gene, J gene, V gene, clone size, CDR3 protein, CDR3 DNA. A D gene is named only where the DNA matches it firmly. Clone size, where shown, is once, few, many, or a class for clones that have expanded.

>.|TRBJ2-6|TRBV19|.
CASSRASLTGSGGANVLTF
TGTGCCAGTAGTCGAGCCTCACTTACAGGGTCGGGCGGGGCCAACGTCCTGACTTTC
>.|TRBJ1-6|TRBV7-3|few
CASSLRHMNSPLHF
TGTGCCAGCAGCTTAAGACACATGAATTCACCCCTCCACTTT
>TRBD2|TRBJ2-1|TRBV18|.
CASSPPGGSSTYNEQFF
TGTGCCAGCTCACCACCGGGCGGGAGTTCAACCTACAATGAGCAGTTCTTC
>.|TRBJ1-1|TRBV28|.
CVTDGEDTEAFF
TGTGTTACCGACGGGGAAGACACTGAAGCTTTCTTT
>.|TRBJ2-7|TRBV19|.
CASSIAGRASYEQYF
TGTGCCAGTAGTATCGCGGGCAGGGCTTCCTACGAGCAGTACTTC
>TRBD2|TRBJ2-3|TRBV19|.
CASKEAGGTDTQYF
TGTGCCAGTAAAGAAGCGGGAGGGACAGATACGCAGTATTTT
>TRBD2|TRBJ2-7|TRBV29-1|.
CSVELADWGEQYF
TGCAGCGTTGAGCTAGCGGATTGGGGCGAGCAGTACTTC
>.|TRBJ1-1|TRBV5-1|.
CASGGSGNTEAFF
TGCGCCAGTGGGGGGTCCGGGAACACTGAAGCTTTCTTT
>.|TRBJ2-7|TRBV5-4|.
CASSLQGIRYEQYF
TGTGCCAGCAGCTTGCAGGGGATCCGCTACGAGCAGTACTTC
>.|TRBJ2-7|TRBV19|.
CASSIRDYYEQYF
TGTGCCAGTAGTATCCGCGACTACTACGAGCAGTACTTC
>TRBD1|TRBJ1-5|TRBV28|.
CASSSGGAGQPQHF
TGTGCCAGCAGTTCAGGGGGCGCGGGTCAGCCCCAGCATTTT
>.|TRBJ2-7|TRBV6-5|.
CASSPGVSTYEQYF
TGTGCCAGCAGTCCGGGCGTGTCCACCTACGAGCAGTACTTC
>.|TRBJ1-4|TRBV28|.
CASSLGSGGWTNEKLFF
TGTGCCAGCAGTTTAGGTTCCGGGGGGTGGACTAATGAAAAACTGTTTTTT
>.|TRBJ1-5|TRBV19|.
CASSVPNQPQHF
TGTGCCAGTAGTGTCCCCAATCAGCCCCAGCATTTT
>.|TRBJ1-4|TRBV30|.
CAWSVGSGGNEKLFF
TGTGCCTGGAGTGTTGGATCCGGGGGTAATGAAAAACTGTTTTTT
>.|TRBJ1-2|TRBV29-1|.
CSVLGHGYTF
TGCAGCGTCTTGGGTCATGGCTACACCTTC
>.|TRBJ2-2|TRBV11-2|.
CASSLMPNTGELFF
TGTGCCAGCAGCTTAATGCCGAACACCGGGGAGCTGTTTTTT
>.|TRBJ2-1|TRBV27|.
CATQHYNEQFF
TGTGCCACCCAGCACTACAATGAGCAGTTCTTC
>.|TRBJ2-2|TRBV3-1/TRBV3-2|.
CASSQEGANTGELFF
TGTGCCAGCAGCCAAGAAGGGGCGAACACCGGGGAGCTGTTTTTT
>.|TRBJ1-2|TRBV12-3/TRBV12-4|.
CASLLNYGYTF
TGTGCCAGTCTCCTAAACTATGGCTACACCTTC
>TRBD1|TRBJ1-1|TRBV18|few
CASSGQGNTEAFF
TGTGCCAGCTCCGGACAGGGAAACACTGAAGCTTTCTTT
>TRBD2|TRBJ2-1|TRBV5-1|.
CASRTSGSRHNEQFF
TGCGCCAGTCGGACTAGCGGGAGTAGACATAATGAGCAGTTCTTC
>.|TRBJ1-3|TRBV4-1|.
CASSQEPLSGNTIYF
TGCGCCAGCAGCCAAGAACCCCTCTCTGGAAACACCATATATTTT
>.|TRBJ2-6|TRBV19|once
CASHSPAGDRAFGANVLTF
TGTGCCTCCCATTCGCCAGCGGGGGACAGGGCCTTTGGGGCCAACGTCCTGACTTTC
>TRBD1|TRBJ2-3|TRBV6-5|once
CASGTGGADTQYF
TGTGCCAGCGGGACAGGGGGAGCAGATACGCAGTATTTT
>.|TRBJ2-1|TRBV5-4|.
CASTRTINNFYNEQFF
TGTGCCAGCACCAGGACTATCAATAACTTCTACAATGAGCAGTTCTTC
>.|TRBJ2-3|TRBV6-2/TRBV6-3|.
CASSYGPETDTQYF
TGTGCCAGCAGTTACGGTCCGGAGACAGATACGCAGTATTTT
>.|TRBJ1-1|TRBV6-5|.
CASNSQKAEAFF
TGTGCCAGCAATTCCCAAAAGGCTGAAGCTTTCTTT
>TRBD1|TRBJ2-4|TRBV5-4|.
CASSRRTGGSKNIQYF
TGTGCCAGCAGCCGTAGGACAGGGGGTAGCAAAAACATTCAGTACTTC
>TRBD1|TRBJ2-1|TRBV19|few
CASSIRGRTGGPSEQFF
TGTGCCAGTAGTATTAGGGGTAGGACAGGGGGTCCTAGTGAGCAGTTCTTC
>.|TRBJ1-5|TRBV6-2/TRBV6-3|.
CASSTGTEQPQHF
TGTGCCAGCAGTACAGGGACGGAACAGCCCCAGCATTTT
>.|TRBJ1-4|TRBV28|.
CASSPLYTARKLFF
TGTGCCAGCAGTCCATTATATACGGCCCGAAAACTGTTTTTT
>.|TRBJ2-2|TRBV7-2|.
CASSLNRHSTGELFF
TGTGCCAGCAGCTTAAATAGGCACTCTACCGGGGAGCTGTTTTTT
>.|TRBJ1-3|TRBV21-1|.
CANFKVGAGNTIYF
.
>.|TRBJ1-5|TRBV10-3|.
CAMGQGNNQPQHF
TGTGCCATGGGGCAGGGTAACAATCAGCCCCAGCATTTT
>.|TRBJ2-6|TRBV19|.
CASSIEGGAGANVLTF
TGTGCCAGTAGTATAGAGGGGGGAGCTGGGGCCAACGTCCTGACTTTC
>.|TRBJ1-2|TRBV7-2|.
CASSLGLIKNYGYTF
TGTGCCAGCAGCTTAGGACTCATAAAAAACTATGGCTACACCTTC
>.|TRBJ1-3|TRBV3-1/TRBV3-2|.
CASSPRAGNTIYF
TGTGCCAGCAGCCCCCGGGCAGGAAACACCATATATTTT
>.|TRBJ1-1|TRBV30|.
CAWNAVNTEAFF
TGTGCCTGGAATGCGGTGAACACTGAAGCTTTCTTT
>TRBD1|TRBJ1-1|TRBV28|.
CASRGTGTMNTEAFF
TGTGCCAGCAGAGGGACAGGGACCATGAACACTGAAGCTTTCTTT
>TRBD2|TRBJ2-3|TRBV6-5|.
CASSYRLAADTQYF
TGTGCCAGCAGTTACAGACTAGCGGCAGATACGCAGTATTTT
>.|TRBJ2-1|TRBV19|.
CASSSTGGFDNEQFF
TGTGCCAGTAGTAGTACGGGGGGCTTCGACAATGAGCAGTTCTTC
>.|TRBJ1-4|TRBV5-6|.
CASSLGRNEKLFF
TGTGCCAGCAGCTTAGGCCGGAATGAAAAACTGTTTTTT
>TRBD1|TRBJ1-2|TRBV19|.
CASSIDTTGGASGYTF
TGTGCCAGTAGTATAGATACGACAGGGGGCGCAAGTGGCTACACCTTC
>TRBD2|TRBJ2-7|TRBV28|.
CASSYRGSIYEQYF
TGTGCCAGCAGTTACCGCGGGAGTATCTACGAGCAGTACTTC
>TRBD2|TRBJ2-1|TRBV19|.
CASSTGLAGNNEQFF
TGTGCCAGTAGTACAGGACTAGCGGGTAACAATGAGCAGTTCTTC
>.|TRBJ1-5|TRBV6-5|.
CASRRGQNNQPQHF
TGTGCCAGCAGACGGGGGCAGAACAATCAGCCCCAGCATTTT
>.|TRBJ1-2|TRBV19|.
CASGKAAAPNYGYTF
TGTGCCAGTGGAAAAGCGGCAGCGCCTAACTATGGCTACACCTTC
>TRBD2|TRBJ2-5|TRBV4-1|.
CASSQGTSGRQGIGETQYF
TGCGCCAGCAGCCAAGGGACTAGCGGGAGACAGGGCATAGGAGAGACCCAGTACTTC
>.|TRBJ1-1|TRBV9|.
CASSVVGGMGTEAFF
TGTGCCAGCAGCGTAGTAGGGGGAATGGGCACTGAAGCTTTCTTT